A selection of T cell receptor beta chains follows, all from one sample in a study of cytomegalovirus exposure and HLA in healthy donors. Assay used: immunoSEQ multiplex PCR; TCRdb lists only in-frame clones, some missing. The table shows 100,000 to 150,000 clones, with 74% occurring only once. The sample comprised PBMCs. These receptor sequences come from a woman aged 50 to 65 in good health and CMV-seropositive. Each CDR3 is given with its conserved first and last residue. The D gene is left open where the match is weak. Clone size is given for some rows only: seen once, a few or many times, or a class if the clone is expanded.

d_gene: TRBD1
v_gene: TRBV6-5
j_gene: TRBJ1-1
abundance: few
CDR3nt: TGTGCCAGCAGTCGGGCGGGGACAGCGAACACTGAAGCTTTCTTT
CDR3aa: CASSRAGTANTEAFF

d_gene: .
v_gene: TRBV7-3
j_gene: TRBJ1-2
abundance: .
CDR3nt: TGTGCCAGCAGCTTAAAAGGGCCGGGACACGGCCTGACCTTC
CDR3aa: CASSLKGPGHGLTF

d_gene: .
v_gene: TRBV5-1
j_gene: TRBJ1-1
abundance: .
CDR3nt: TGCGCCAGCAGCCGTGACACCCAGGGTTACATGAACACTGAAGCTTTCTTT
CDR3aa: CASSRDTQGYMNTEAFF

d_gene: .
v_gene: TRBV6-5
j_gene: TRBJ2-7
abundance: once
CDR3nt: TGTGCCAGCAGACCAAACCGCGACTCCTACGAGCAGTACTTC
CDR3aa: CASRPNRDSYEQYF

d_gene: TRBD1
v_gene: TRBV5-6
j_gene: TRBJ1-1
abundance: many
CDR3nt: TGTGCCAGCAGCTTTCAGGGGGCCACTGAAGCTTTCTTT
CDR3aa: CASSFQGATEAFF

d_gene: .
v_gene: TRBV7-9
j_gene: TRBJ2-1
abundance: .
CDR3nt: TGTGCCAGCAGCTTAGCCTCTACGAGCCTCGATGAGCAGTTCTTC
CDR3aa: CASSLASTSLDEQFF

d_gene: .
v_gene: TRBV7-2
j_gene: TRBJ1-6
abundance: .
CDR3nt: TGTGCCAGCAGCCCCTACCAGGCTTCACCCCTCCACTTT
CDR3aa: CASSPYQASPLHF

d_gene: TRBD2
v_gene: TRBV15
j_gene: TRBJ2-1
abundance: .
CDR3nt: TGTGCCACCAGCAGGGCCCAAGCGGGGGGATACAATGAGCAGTTCTTC
CDR3aa: CATSRAQAGGYNEQFF

d_gene: TRBD1
v_gene: TRBV6-1
j_gene: TRBJ1-5
abundance: once
CDR3nt: TGTGCCAGCACCGCTGGACAGGGGGGACAGCCCCAGCATTTT
CDR3aa: CASTAGQGGQPQHF

d_gene: .
v_gene: TRBV7-9
j_gene: TRBJ1-3
abundance: .
CDR3nt: TGTGCCAGCAGCTCCGGGGTTACCTCTGGAAACACCATATATTTT
CDR3aa: CASSSGVTSGNTIYF

d_gene: TRBD1
v_gene: TRBV13
j_gene: TRBJ2-1
abundance: .
CDR3nt: TGTGCCAGCAGCTTAGGAGGGGGACAGAGGTACAATGAGCAGTTCTTC
CDR3aa: CASSLGGGQRYNEQFF

d_gene: TRBD1
v_gene: TRBV5-1
j_gene: TRBJ1-5
abundance: .
CDR3nt: TGCGCCAGCAGCCAGGACAGGGTTCGGTCGAGCAATCAGCCCCAGCATTTT
CDR3aa: CASSQDRVRSSNQPQHF

d_gene: .
v_gene: TRBV28
j_gene: TRBJ1-5
abundance: .
CDR3nt: TGTGCCAGCAGTTTCTGGTGGGGCGGGGTGAAATATAGCAATCAGCCCCAGCATTTT
CDR3aa: CASSFWWGGVKYSNQPQHF

d_gene: .
v_gene: TRBV27
j_gene: TRBJ2-7
abundance: once
CDR3nt: TGTGCCAGCAGTTCTAATCCCTACGAGCAGTACTTC
CDR3aa: CASSSNPYEQYF

d_gene: TRBD1
v_gene: TRBV2
j_gene: TRBJ1-2
abundance: few
CDR3nt: TGTGCCAGCAGTGAACGAGGGACAGGGGATGGCTACACCTTC
CDR3aa: CASSERGTGDGYTF

d_gene: .
v_gene: TRBV7-9
j_gene: TRBJ1-1
abundance: .
CDR3nt: TGTGCCAGCAGCTTAGGTAACTCAAACACTGAAGCTTTCTTT
CDR3aa: CASSLGNSNTEAFF

d_gene: TRBD2
v_gene: TRBV2
j_gene: TRBJ2-4
abundance: once
CDR3nt: TGTGCCAGCACCCTATTCTTGGGGGGGATCCAAAACATTCAGTACTTC
CDR3aa: CASTLFLGGIQNIQYF

d_gene: .
v_gene: TRBV7-8
j_gene: TRBJ1-1
abundance: .
CDR3nt: TGTGCCAGCAGCGAGACAGAAGCGTACGCTGAAGCTTTCTTT
CDR3aa: CASSETEAYAEAFF

d_gene: .
v_gene: TRBV7-9
j_gene: TRBJ1-1
abundance: once
CDR3nt: TGTGCCAGCAGCTCCTACACCCCCCGGTACCATTCGGTTGGAGCAGAAGCTTTCTTT
CDR3aa: CASSSYTPRYHSVGAEAFF

d_gene: .
v_gene: TRBV30
j_gene: TRBJ1-3
abundance: many
CDR3nt: TGTGCCTGGAGTGACAGAAACACCATATATTTT
CDR3aa: CAWSDRNTIYF

d_gene: .
v_gene: TRBV19
j_gene: TRBJ1-1
abundance: .
CDR3nt: TGTGCCTGTACTGGGGAGATTTCGAACACTGAAGCTTTCTTT
CDR3aa: CACTGEISNTEAFF

d_gene: .
v_gene: TRBV9
j_gene: TRBJ1-2
abundance: .
CDR3nt: TGTGCCAGCAACATTGGGGGGGGAGGTGGCTACACCTTC
CDR3aa: CASNIGGGGGYTF

d_gene: .
v_gene: TRBV6-1
j_gene: TRBJ1-6
abundance: .
CDR3nt: TGTGCCAGCAGTGAAAGTCGCAGAGGGCGCTATAATTCACCCCTCCACTTT
CDR3aa: CASSESRRGRYNSPLHF

d_gene: .
v_gene: TRBV28
j_gene: TRBJ1-6
abundance: once
CDR3nt: TGTGCCAGCAAGGGGGGGTCGGAAGGTTCACCCCTCCACTTT
CDR3aa: CASKGGSEGSPLHF

d_gene: .
v_gene: TRBV1
j_gene: TRBJ2-3
abundance: .
CDR3nt: TGCACCAGCAGCCAAGGCACCCAGGTCAAGGGGCGCACAGATACGCAGTATTTT
CDR3aa: CTSSQGTQVKGRTDTQYF

d_gene: .
v_gene: TRBV5-5
j_gene: TRBJ2-7
abundance: few
CDR3nt: TGTGCCAGCAGCTTGGTTTTTCCAGGGGCTGTCGAGCAGTACTTC
CDR3aa: CASSLVFPGAVEQYF

d_gene: .
v_gene: TRBV29-1
j_gene: TRBJ2-3
abundance: .
CDR3nt: TGCAGTAAGAGTACTTCTAGCGCAGATACGCAGTATTTT
CDR3aa: CSKSTSSADTQYF

d_gene: .
v_gene: TRBV4-2
j_gene: TRBJ2-2
abundance: few
CDR3nt: TGTGCCAGCAGCCTGACTTACGGGACAAACACCGGGGAGCTGTTTTTT
CDR3aa: CASSLTYGTNTGELFF

d_gene: TRBD1
v_gene: TRBV19
j_gene: TRBJ1-3
abundance: .
CDR3nt: TGTGCCAGTACCCGGCAGGGGGACTCTGGAAACACCATATATTTT
CDR3aa: CASTRQGDSGNTIYF

d_gene: TRBD1
v_gene: TRBV5-4
j_gene: TRBJ2-7
abundance: .
CDR3nt: TGTGCCAGCAGCTTTTACAGGGGGGAGCAGTACTTC
CDR3aa: CASSFYRGEQYF

d_gene: .
v_gene: TRBV19
j_gene: TRBJ2-1
abundance: .
CDR3nt: TGTGCCAGTAGTATGACCCCTCTGGGGCAGGATATCGGGAATGAGCAGTTCTTC
CDR3aa: CASSMTPLGQDIGNEQFF

d_gene: .
v_gene: TRBV2
j_gene: TRBJ1-2
abundance: once
CDR3nt: TGTGCCAGCAGTGAACTAGGAGGGGTAACTTTTGGCTACACCTTC
CDR3aa: CASSELGGVTFGYTF

d_gene: .
v_gene: TRBV7-2
j_gene: TRBJ1-6
abundance: .
CDR3nt: TGTGCCAGCAGCTTCGGCAGGGATTCCCCTTACTTT
CDR3aa: CASSFGRDSPYF

d_gene: TRBD1
v_gene: TRBV10-3
j_gene: TRBJ1-2
abundance: few
CDR3nt: TGTGCCATCAGTGGGGACAGGAACGGCTACACCTTC
CDR3aa: CAISGDRNGYTF

d_gene: TRBD2
v_gene: TRBV2
j_gene: TRBJ2-3
abundance: .
CDR3nt: TGTGCCAGCAGCCTACGGGGGGAACTTACAGATACGCAGTATTTT
CDR3aa: CASSLRGELTDTQYF

d_gene: TRBD1
v_gene: TRBV6-5
j_gene: TRBJ1-6
abundance: once
CDR3nt: TGTGCCAGCTCCCGCAGGGGGTATTCACCCCTCCACTTT
CDR3aa: CASSRRGYSPLHF

d_gene: .
v_gene: TRBV20-1
j_gene: TRBJ2-2
abundance: .
CDR3nt: TGCAGTGCCCAGCGATCCGGGGAGCTGTTTTTT
CDR3aa: CSAQRSGELFF

d_gene: .
v_gene: TRBV11-3
j_gene: TRBJ2-1
abundance: .
CDR3nt: TGTGCCAGCAGCTTGACTTCTAATGAGCAGTTCTTC
CDR3aa: CASSLTSNEQFF

d_gene: TRBD2
v_gene: TRBV10-2
j_gene: TRBJ2-3
abundance: .
CDR3nt: TGCGCCAGCAAACGGAGCGGGGAGCGCACAGATACGCAGTATTTT
CDR3aa: CASKRSGERTDTQYF

d_gene: .
v_gene: TRBV11-3
j_gene: TRBJ1-2
abundance: few
CDR3nt: TGTGCCAGCAGCAAGACAGGCGGGTATGGCTACACCTTC
CDR3aa: CASSKTGGYGYTF

d_gene: TRBD1
v_gene: TRBV27
j_gene: TRBJ2-7
abundance: .
CDR3nt: TGTGCCACCTCCTCCGGGACAGGGTTCCCCGAGCAGTACTTC
CDR3aa: CATSSGTGFPEQYF

d_gene: .
v_gene: TRBV29-1
j_gene: TRBJ2-2
abundance: few
CDR3nt: TGCAGCGCTAGGTCCGGGGCCGGGGAGCTGTTTTTT
CDR3aa: CSARSGAGELFF

d_gene: .
v_gene: TRBV5-4
j_gene: TRBJ2-1
abundance: .
CDR3nt: TGTGCCAGCAGCTTGGTGGCTGGTGAGCAGTTCTTC
CDR3aa: CASSLVAGEQFF

d_gene: .
v_gene: TRBV18
j_gene: TRBJ2-1
abundance: .
CDR3nt: TGTGCCAGCTCACCAAGTTTGGTACCCACAGGTGAGCAGTTCTTC
CDR3aa: CASSPSLVPTGEQFF

d_gene: .
v_gene: TRBV10-1
j_gene: TRBJ2-3
abundance: .
CDR3nt: TGCGCCAGCAGTGTTGGGGCAGCCGCAGATACGCAGTATTTT
CDR3aa: CASSVGAAADTQYF

d_gene: .
v_gene: TRBV5-1
j_gene: TRBJ2-7
abundance: .
CDR3nt: TGCGCCAGCAGTCAGACAAACTACGAGCAGTACTTC
CDR3aa: CASSQTNYEQYF

d_gene: .
v_gene: TRBV6-1
j_gene: TRBJ2-5
abundance: .
CDR3nt: TGTGCCAGCAGTAGGGACTGGGGAGAGACCCAGTACTTC
CDR3aa: CASSRDWGETQYF

d_gene: .
v_gene: TRBV30
j_gene: TRBJ1-3
abundance: once
CDR3nt: TGTGTCTGGGGTCAGGGGCTGAATGGAAACACCATATATTTT
CDR3aa: CVWGQGLNGNTIYF

d_gene: TRBD2
v_gene: TRBV7-9
j_gene: TRBJ2-3
abundance: .
CDR3nt: TGTGCCAGCAGCTTAGAGTTGCGGGGGGGGAGCACAGATACGCAGTATTTT
CDR3aa: CASSLELRGGSTDTQYF

d_gene: TRBD1
v_gene: TRBV7-3
j_gene: TRBJ2-5
abundance: .
CDR3nt: TGTGCCAGCAGCTTAAACAGGGGGCGCGGAGAGACCCAGTACTTC
CDR3aa: CASSLNRGRGETQYF

d_gene: TRBD2
v_gene: TRBV5-1
j_gene: TRBJ2-7
abundance: .
CDR3nt: TGCGCCAGCAGCTTGGCCGGTCTAGCGGGCCCCTACGAGCAGTACTTC
CDR3aa: CASSLAGLAGPYEQYF

d_gene: .
v_gene: TRBV5-1
j_gene: TRBJ1-4
abundance: .
CDR3nt: TGCGCCAGCAGAGTTGACCGGGTGTCTCAACTGTTTTTT
CDR3aa: CASRVDRVSQLFF

d_gene: TRBD1
v_gene: TRBV27
j_gene: TRBJ1-2
abundance: .
CDR3nt: TGTGCCAGCAGTCCATACAGGGGAGACAGGGTGGCTAACTATGGCTACACCTTC
CDR3aa: CASSPYRGDRVANYGYTF

d_gene: .
v_gene: TRBV19
j_gene: TRBJ1-2
abundance: .
CDR3nt: TGTGCCAGTAGTGGGCAGGGCGTAAACTATGGCTACACCTTC
CDR3aa: CASSGQGVNYGYTF

d_gene: .
v_gene: TRBV7-8
j_gene: TRBJ1-2
abundance: .
CDR3nt: TGTGCCAGCAGCGCCCAGGGATACTATGGCTACACCTTC
CDR3aa: CASSAQGYYGYTF

d_gene: TRBD1
v_gene: TRBV27
j_gene: TRBJ1-2
abundance: .
CDR3nt: TGTGCCAGCAGGTCAGGGGGCCAAGTCTATGGCTACACCTTC
CDR3aa: CASRSGGQVYGYTF

d_gene: TRBD2
v_gene: TRBV9
j_gene: TRBJ2-3
abundance: .
CDR3nt: TGTGCCAGCAGCTTCAGCGGGGGGAGCACAGATACGCAGTATTTT
CDR3aa: CASSFSGGSTDTQYF

d_gene: .
v_gene: TRBV5-6
j_gene: TRBJ2-2
abundance: .
CDR3nt: TGTGCCAGCAGCTTATATGGTGGTACTAACACCGGGGAGCTGTTTTTT
CDR3aa: CASSLYGGTNTGELFF

d_gene: TRBD1
v_gene: TRBV28
j_gene: TRBJ2-3
abundance: .
CDR3nt: TGTGCCAGCAAGGGGGCGAACGGTGATACGCAGTATTTT
CDR3aa: CASKGANGDTQYF

d_gene: .
v_gene: TRBV19
j_gene: TRBJ1-2
abundance: .
CDR3nt: TGTGCCAGTAGTCGGGACATCTATGGCTACACCTTC
CDR3aa: CASSRDIYGYTF